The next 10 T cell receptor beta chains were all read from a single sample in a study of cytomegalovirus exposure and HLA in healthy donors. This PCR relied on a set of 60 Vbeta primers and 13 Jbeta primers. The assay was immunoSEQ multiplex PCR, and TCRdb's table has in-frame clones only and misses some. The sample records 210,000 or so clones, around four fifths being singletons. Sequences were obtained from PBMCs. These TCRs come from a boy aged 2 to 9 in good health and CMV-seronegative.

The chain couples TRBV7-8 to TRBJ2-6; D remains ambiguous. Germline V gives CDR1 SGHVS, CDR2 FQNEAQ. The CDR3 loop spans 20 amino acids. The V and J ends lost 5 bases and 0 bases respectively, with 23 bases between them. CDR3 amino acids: CASSPPGPHEIASGANVLTF. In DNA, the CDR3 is TGTGCCAGCAGCCCTCCAGGTCCTCACGAGATCGCCTCTGGGGCCAACGTCCTGACTTTC.

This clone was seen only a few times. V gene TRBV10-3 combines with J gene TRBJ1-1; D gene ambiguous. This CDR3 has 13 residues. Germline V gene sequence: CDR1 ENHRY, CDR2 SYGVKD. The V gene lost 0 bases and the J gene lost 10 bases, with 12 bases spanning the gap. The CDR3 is CAISESAGVGAFF. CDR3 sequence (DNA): TGTGCCATCAGTGAGTCGGCGGGAGTCGGAGCTTTCTTT.

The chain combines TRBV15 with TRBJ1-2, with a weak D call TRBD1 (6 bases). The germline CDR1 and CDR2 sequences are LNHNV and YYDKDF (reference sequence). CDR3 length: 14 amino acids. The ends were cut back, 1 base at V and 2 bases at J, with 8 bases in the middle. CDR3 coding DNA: TGTGCCACCAGCAGAGGCACAGGGAACTATGGCTACACCTTC. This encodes CATSRGTGNYGYTF.

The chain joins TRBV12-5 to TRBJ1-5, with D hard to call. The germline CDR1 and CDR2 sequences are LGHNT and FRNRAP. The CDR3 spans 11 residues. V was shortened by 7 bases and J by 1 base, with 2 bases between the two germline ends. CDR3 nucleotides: TGTGCTAGTGCAAGCAATCAGCCCCAGCATTTT. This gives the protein CASASNQPQHF.

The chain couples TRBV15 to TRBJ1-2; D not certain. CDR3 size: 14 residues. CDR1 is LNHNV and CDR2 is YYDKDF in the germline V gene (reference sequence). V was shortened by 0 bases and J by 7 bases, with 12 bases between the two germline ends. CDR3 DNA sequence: TGTGCCACCAGCAGAGACCGCGGAACGGGTGGCTACACCTTC. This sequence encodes CATSRDRGTGGYTF.

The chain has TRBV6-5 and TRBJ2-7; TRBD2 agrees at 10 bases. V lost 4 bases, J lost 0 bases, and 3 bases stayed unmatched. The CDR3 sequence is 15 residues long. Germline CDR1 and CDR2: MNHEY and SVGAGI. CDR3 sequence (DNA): TGTGCCAGCAGTTCAGGGACTAGCGCCTCCTACGAGCAGTACTTC. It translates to CASSSGTSASYEQYF.

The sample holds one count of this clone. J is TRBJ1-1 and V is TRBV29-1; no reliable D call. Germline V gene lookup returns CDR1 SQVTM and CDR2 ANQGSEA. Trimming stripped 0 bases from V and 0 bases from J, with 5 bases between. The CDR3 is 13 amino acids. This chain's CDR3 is CSVEEGMNTEAFF. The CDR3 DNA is TGCAGCGTTGAAGAGGGCATGAACACTGAAGCTTTCTTT.

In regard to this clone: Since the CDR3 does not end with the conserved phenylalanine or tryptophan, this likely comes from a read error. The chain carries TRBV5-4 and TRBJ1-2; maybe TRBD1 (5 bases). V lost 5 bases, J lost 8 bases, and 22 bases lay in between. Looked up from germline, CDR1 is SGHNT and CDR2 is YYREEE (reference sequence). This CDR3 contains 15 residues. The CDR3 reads CASRSSGLLLEGYTL. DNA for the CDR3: TGTGCCAGCAGATCCTCGGGACTCCTTTTGGAGGGCTACACCCTC.

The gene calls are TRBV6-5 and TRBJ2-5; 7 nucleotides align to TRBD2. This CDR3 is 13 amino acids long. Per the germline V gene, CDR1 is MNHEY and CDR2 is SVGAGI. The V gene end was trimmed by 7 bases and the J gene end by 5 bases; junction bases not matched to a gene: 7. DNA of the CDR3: TGTGCCAGCAAAGGGGCGGGAGCGGAGACCCAGTACTTC. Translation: CASKGAGAETQYF.

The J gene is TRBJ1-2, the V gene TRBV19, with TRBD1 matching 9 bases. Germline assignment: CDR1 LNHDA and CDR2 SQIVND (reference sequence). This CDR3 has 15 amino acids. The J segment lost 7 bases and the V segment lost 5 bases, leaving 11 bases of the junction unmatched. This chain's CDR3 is CASSARQGDGGGYTF. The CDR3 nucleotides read TGTGCCAGTAGTGCCCGACAGGGGGACGGTGGTGGCTACACCTTC.